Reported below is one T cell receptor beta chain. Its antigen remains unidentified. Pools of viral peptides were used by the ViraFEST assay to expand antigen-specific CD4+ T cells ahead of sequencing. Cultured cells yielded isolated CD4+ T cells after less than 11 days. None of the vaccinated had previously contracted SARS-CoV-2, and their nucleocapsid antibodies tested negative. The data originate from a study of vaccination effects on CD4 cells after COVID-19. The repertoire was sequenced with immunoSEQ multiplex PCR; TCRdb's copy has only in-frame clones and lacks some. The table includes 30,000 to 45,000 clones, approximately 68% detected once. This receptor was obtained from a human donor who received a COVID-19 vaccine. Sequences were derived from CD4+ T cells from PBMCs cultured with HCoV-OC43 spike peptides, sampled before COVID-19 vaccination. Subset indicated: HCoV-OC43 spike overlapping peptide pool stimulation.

The CDR3 coding sequence is TGTGCCAGTAGCTACCAGGACAGACCAGGTGAAGGTTGGCCCCAGCATTTT. Translation: CASSYQDRPGEGWPQHF. The chain couples TRBV19 to TRBJ1-5, with TRBD1 as a possible D gene (6 bases). Germline CDR1 is LNHDA and CDR2 is SQIVND (reference sequence). Trimming took off 6 bases at V and 9 bases at J, with 27 bases between the two ends. CDR3 length: 17 amino acids. The full variable domain, in which reference TRBV19 and TRBJ1-5 provide the parts outside the CDR3, is DGGITQSPKYLFRKEGQNVTLSCEQNLNHDAMYWYRQDPGQGLRLIYYSQIVNDFQKGDIAEGYSVSREKKESFPLTVTSAQKNPTAFYLCASSYQDRPGEGWPQHFGDGTRLSIL.